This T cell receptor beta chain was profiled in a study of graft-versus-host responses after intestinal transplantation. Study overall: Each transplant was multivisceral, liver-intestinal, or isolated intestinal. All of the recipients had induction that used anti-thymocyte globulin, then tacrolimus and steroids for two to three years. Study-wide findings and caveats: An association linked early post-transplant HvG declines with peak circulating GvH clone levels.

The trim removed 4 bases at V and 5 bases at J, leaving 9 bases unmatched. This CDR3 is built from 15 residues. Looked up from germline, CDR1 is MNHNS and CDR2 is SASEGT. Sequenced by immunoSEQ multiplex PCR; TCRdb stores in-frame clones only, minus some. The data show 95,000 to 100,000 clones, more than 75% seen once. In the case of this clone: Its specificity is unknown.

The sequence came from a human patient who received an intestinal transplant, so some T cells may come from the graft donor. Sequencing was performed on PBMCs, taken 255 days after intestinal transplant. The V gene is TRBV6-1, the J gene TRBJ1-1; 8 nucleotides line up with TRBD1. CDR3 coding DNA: TGTGCCAGCAGTGTATCCGGGACAGGCCAGACTGAAGCTTTCTTT. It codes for CASSVSGTGQTEAFF.